Each of the 25 T cell receptor beta chains below was sequenced from the same sample in a study of shared clonotypes between healthy human individuals. Using immunoSEQ multiplex PCR, the repertoire was profiled, and TCRdb retains in-frame clones only, with some absent. The sample carries 2 million to 3 million clones, over 85% recorded once. Sequencing was done on a sample of naive CD4+ T cells from PBMCs. The subset here: CD45RA+ positively selected. The source is a man aged 18 to 35 in good health. Some clones in this sample may be carry-over from other donors' samples.

The CDR3 DNA follows: TGTGCCAGCAGTGGAACTAGCGGACCTGGGGATACGCAGTATTTT. It codes for CASSGTSGPGDTQYF. V and J are TRBV25-1 and TRBJ2-3; TRBD2 aligns across 8 bases. The length of the CDR3 is 15 residues. Germline assignment: CDR1 MGHDK and CDR2 SYGVNS. Trimming cost V 4 bases and J 6 bases; bases outside gene matches: 9.

DNA of the CDR3: TGTGCCAGCAGCTCCCGGGGGGGATACGACACCGGGGAGCTGTTTTTT. It encodes CASSSRGGYDTGELFF. The rearrangement links TRBV5-4 to TRBJ2-2, with 8 bases lining up with TRBD2. J gave up 3 bases and V 3 bases, and 7 bases lay outside the gene matches. This CDR3 is built from 16 residues. Germline V lookup: CDR1 SGHNT, CDR2 YYREEE (reference sequence).

J is TRBJ2-7 and V is TRBV6-5; 7 bases fit TRBD1. The CDR3 is 15 amino acids. Losses at the gene ends were 4 bases for V and 5 bases for J; bases not matched to a gene: 11. Germline V gene sequence: CDR1 MNHEY, CDR2 SVGAGI. Written as DNA, the CDR3 is TGTGCCAGCAGTTCGCCCCTGAACAGGGGCGACGAGCAGTACTTC. It yields the protein CASSSPLNRGDEQYF.

The genes are TRBV5-5 and TRBJ1-1; possible D gene TRBD1, 5 bases. Germline CDR1 reads SGHKS; CDR2 reads YYEKEE (reference sequence). CDR3 length: 13 residues. Trimming removed 4 bases at V and 2 bases at J, with 9 bases between. For the CDR3, the DNA is TGTGCCAGCAGCCCCGACAGTAACACTGAAGCTTTCTTT. Translation gives CASSPDSNTEAFF.

This clone was seen just once. This CDR3 is CATNTPASINYGYTF. Written as DNA, the CDR3 is TGTGCCACCAATACCCCGGCGTCCATAAACTATGGCTACACCTTC. This chain links TRBV19 with TRBJ1-2; D is ambiguous. V was cut by 10 bases and J by 2 bases, with 20 bases left in between. CDR3 length equals 15 residues. Germline assignment: CDR1 LNHDA and CDR2 SQIVND (reference sequence).

This chain links TRBV7-3 with TRBJ2-5; D is unresolved. With 5 bases removed from V and 5 bases from J, the gap between germline ends came to 15 bases. The CDR3 runs to 14 residues. Looked up from germline, CDR1 is SGHTA and CDR2 is FQGTGA. The CDR3 is CASSPFGLRETQYF. CDR3 in DNA: TGTGCCAGCAGCCCCTTTGGTCTGAGGGAGACCCAGTACTTC.

This chain connects TRBV15 to TRBJ2-2; D uncertain. The CDR3 spans 15 residues. V was clipped by 5 bases and J by 7 bases, with 17 bases between them. The germline CDR1 and CDR2 sequences are LNHNV and YYDKDF (reference sequence). In DNA form, the CDR3 reads TGTGCCACCAGCCCCAGGCTTTTAGGAGACGGGGAGCTGTTTTTT. Its protein is CATSPRLLGDGELFF.

Note on this clone: This sample also contains other DNA sequences that code for the same CDR3. This sequence joins TRBV9 and TRBJ2-7; the match to TRBD2 covers 10 bases. V gave up 4 bases and J gave up 1 base; unmatched junction bases: 2. From germline, CDR1 is SGDLS and CDR2 YYNGEE. The length of the CDR3 is 14 residues. In DNA form, the CDR3 reads TGTGCCAGCAGCTCTAGCGGGAGTTCCTACGAGCAGTACTTC. Its translation is CASSSSGSSYEQYF. The entire variable domain, with the rest obtained from reference TRBV9 and TRBJ2-7, is as follows: DSGVTQTPKHLITATGQRVTLRCSPRSGDLSVYWYQQSLDQGLQFLIQYYNGEERAKGNILERFSAQQFPDLHSELNLSSLELGDSALYFCASSSSGSSYEQYFGPGTRLTVT.

The V gene is TRBV7-3, the J gene TRBJ2-1; 10 nucleotides match TRBD2. Germline V CDR1 and CDR2: SGHTA, FQGTGA. The CDR3 consists of 14 residues. The V gene end was trimmed by 4 bases and the J gene end by 13 bases; junction bases not matched to a gene: 10. The CDR3 region is CASSSGLANFPQFF. The CDR3 DNA reads as TGTGCCAGCAGCTCGGGACTAGCGAATTTCCCTCAGTTCTTC.

The sample holds one count of this clone. The chain carries TRBV4-2 and TRBJ2-3; D is unresolved. There are 15 residues in the CDR3. The V gene lost 1 base and the J gene lost 1 base, with 9 bases spanning the gap. Germline CDR1 LGHNA, CDR2 YNFKEQ. Written as DNA, the CDR3 is TGTGCCAGCAGCCAAGCCAGCCTTCGCACAGATACGCAGTATTTT. This translates into CASSQASLRTDTQYF.

The rearrangement joins TRBV6-5 to TRBJ2-1, with TRBD2 matching 16 bases. J gave up 9 bases and V 4 bases, and 6 bases lay outside the gene matches. Germline V gives CDR1 MNHEY, CDR2 SVGAGI. The CDR3 spans 16 residues. CDR3: CASSWGLAGGPREQFF. The CDR3, as DNA: TGTGCCAGCAGTTGGGGACTAGCGGGAGGGCCTCGTGAGCAGTTCTTC.

The chain has TRBV5-1 and TRBJ1-6, with D maybe TRBD1 (6 bases). Trimming left V 4 bases short and J 9 bases short, with 14 bases between. This CDR3 has 14 amino acids. Germline V gene lookup returns CDR1 SGHRS and CDR2 YFSETQ. CDR3 amino acids: CASSPEGGSSPLHF. The CDR3 nucleotides read TGCGCCAGCAGCCCTGAGGGGGGTAGTTCACCCCTCCACTTT. Full variable domain (outside the CDR3, taken from reference TRBV5-1 and TRBJ1-6): KAGVTQTPRYLIKTRGQQVTLSCSPISGHRSVSWYQQTPGQGLQFLFEYFSETQRNKGNFPGRFSGRQFSNSRSEMNVSTLELGDSALYLCASSPEGGSSPLHFGNGTRLTVT.

Comment on this clone: This same CDR3 is encoded by further DNA sequences in the sample. V gene TRBV30 combines with J gene TRBJ1-3; no reliable D call. The CDR3 is 15 amino acids. V lost 0 bases and J lost 0, with 9 bases in between. Per germline, CDR1 GTSNPN and CDR2 SVGIG (reference sequence). The chain's CDR3 is CAWSVGSNSGNTIYF. The DNA of the CDR3 is TGTGCCTGGAGTGTAGGTTCCAACTCTGGAAACACCATATATTTT.

This sequence joins TRBV5-1 and TRBJ2-1, with 11 bases lining up with TRBD1. The CDR3 runs to 15 residues. Germline trimming cut 4 bases from V and 6 bases from J; bases unmatched to any gene: 6. Germline CDR1 is SGHRS and CDR2 is YFSETQ. CDR3 sequence reads: CASSSTGTGGNEQFF. The CDR3 coding sequence is TGCGCCAGCAGCAGCACCGGGACAGGGGGCAATGAGCAGTTCTTC.

This rearrangement joins TRBV28 to TRBJ1-4, with D perhaps TRBD1 (5 bases). This CDR3 has 15 residues. CDR1 MDHEN and CDR2 SYDVKM come from the germline V gene. The V end lost 5 bases, the J end lost 4 bases, and 14 bases lay between the germline ends. CDR3 sequence: CASSQVGQSNEKLFF. CDR3 bases: TGTGCCAGCAGTCAGGTGGGGCAGAGTAATGAAAAACTGTTTTTT.

The chain links TRBV28 to TRBJ1-2; D gene unclear. CDR3 length equals 11 residues. Germline CDR1 and CDR2: MDHEN and SYDVKM. With 9 bases removed from V and 4 bases from J, the gap between germline ends came to 9 bases. The CDR3 nucleotides read TGTGCCAGTGGAGCCGCCTATGGCTACACCTTC. Residues: CASGAAYGYTF.

This chain links TRBV29-1 with TRBJ2-7; D remains ambiguous. Germline lookup yields CDR1 SQVTM and CDR2 ANQGSEA. CDR3 length: 12 amino acids. The V and J ends lost 1 base and 3 bases respectively, with 7 bases between them. The CDR3 DNA follows: TGCAGCGTTGAAGTCTCTCTCTACGAGCAGTACTTC. This sequence encodes CSVEVSLYEQYF.

J is TRBJ2-7 and V is TRBV28; possibly TRBD1 for D (6 bases). The V gene lost 7 bases and the J gene lost 6 bases, with 13 bases spanning the gap. CDR3 length: 12 amino acids. Germline loops: CDR1 MDHEN, CDR2 SYDVKM. CDR3 in DNA: TGTGCCAGCAATAGTAGGACAGCCGAGCAGTACTTC. Amino acids: CASNSRTAEQYF.

This chain uses TRBV9 with TRBJ2-3; D might be TRBD1 (6 bases). The V gene's germline CDR1 is SGDLS and CDR2 YYNGEE. The CDR3 has 17 amino acids. V lost 4 bases to trimming and J lost 2 bases, with 20 bases between them. This chain's CDR3 is CASSSPPGHPITDTQYF. The CDR3 DNA reads as TGTGCCAGCAGCTCACCTCCGGGACACCCTATCACAGATACGCAGTATTTT.

About this clone: Other nucleotide sequences in the sample specify the same CDR3. The chain carries TRBV11-2 and TRBJ2-7; TRBD2 matches at 9 bases. Trimming took 5 bases from V and 2 from J; bases not matched to a gene: 1. The CDR3 loop spans 13 amino acids. Looked up from germline, CDR1 is SGHAT and CDR2 is FQNNGV. Here the CDR3 reads CASSLAGTYEQYF. The CDR3 DNA sequence: TGTGCCAGCAGCCTAGCGGGGACCTACGAGCAGTACTTC.

The chain links TRBV7-3 to TRBJ2-7; 8 nucleotides line up with TRBD2. This CDR3 has 15 amino acids. The germline gives CDR1 SGHTA, CDR2 FQGTGA. Unmatched junction bases numbered 9, after V lost 5 bases and J lost 3 bases. CDR3 coding DNA: TGTGCCAGCAGCGTCGATAGCGGGGCGATCTACGAGCAGTACTTC. Translating gives CASSVDSGAIYEQYF.

The J gene is TRBJ1-3, the V gene TRBV7-2; D possibly corresponds to TRBD1 (5 bases). This CDR3 is 16 amino acids long. Trimming cost V 5 bases and J 0 bases, with 14 bases left between them. Germline loops: CDR1 SGHTA, CDR2 FQGNSA. For the CDR3, the DNA is TGTGCCAGCAGCCCGGGACGGCTTAACTCTGGAAACACCATATATTTT. Its translation: CASSPGRLNSGNTIYF.

The V call is TRBV5-6, the J call TRBJ2-1, with D possibly matching TRBD1 (5 bases). This CDR3 spans 13 amino acids. Trimming stripped 4 bases from V and 6 bases from J, with 11 bases between. Germline V CDR1 and CDR2: SGHDT, YYEEEE. The CDR3 region is CASSQRQRNEQFF. Written as DNA, the CDR3 is TGTGCCAGCAGCCAGCGACAGCGCAATGAGCAGTTCTTC.

CDR3 loop: CASTERRGMNTEAFF. The CDR3 DNA is TGTGCCAGCACCGAACGAAGGGGGATGAACACTGAAGCTTTCTTT. The chain carries TRBV7-9 and TRBJ1-1, with D perhaps matching TRBD1 (6 bases). This CDR3 region has 15 residues. V was pared by 7 bases and J by 0 bases, with 15 bases between. The V gene's germline CDR1 is SEHNR and CDR2 FQNEAQ (reference sequence).

To note about this clone: This sample includes further DNA sequences coding for the same CDR3. The chain uses TRBV7-9 and TRBJ2-7; D unclear. The CDR3 loop spans 11 amino acids. CDR1 and CDR2 (germline): SEHNR, FQNEAQ (reference sequence). Trimming cost V 5 bases and J 4 bases, with 6 bases left between them. DNA for the CDR3: TGTGCCAGCAGCCCCCAGTACGAGCAGTACTTC. It is translated as CASSPQYEQYF.